One and the same sample provided the 21 T cell receptor beta chains below, sequenced in a study of blood T cells in healthy people across ages. With a J-beta primer mix and a sample-barcoded 5' primer, a second PCR ran about 7 to 12 cycles. From the 5' RACE reads, TCRdb called clonotypes with MiXCR, one entry per CDR3 protein. The table has 800,000 or so distinct CDR3 sequences, approximately 67% seen once. Sample: blood. All receptors derive from a man aged 25-45 years in good health.

V is TRBV7-2 and J is TRBJ2-5; TRBD2 agrees at 8 bases. Germline V gene lookup returns CDR1 SGHTA and CDR2 FQGNSA. The V segment lost 3 bases and the J segment 2 bases; nucleotides outside the gene matches: 2. This CDR3 contains 14 residues. The CDR3 loop reads CASSFGGEQETQYF. CDR3 sequence (DNA): TGTGCCAGCAGCTTCGGGGGGGAACAAGAGACCCAGTACTTC.

This clonotype has just a few counts. The chain couples TRBV4-3 to TRBJ2-1; D tentatively reads TRBD1 or TRBD2 (5 bases each). Trimming pared 0 bases from V and 1 base from J, leaving 13 bases between. This CDR3 is 17 amino acids long. Germline assignment: CDR1 LGHNA and CDR2 YSLEER. The CDR3 loop is CASSQDLWGKSYNEQFF. CDR3 coding DNA: TGCGCCAGCAGCCAAGATCTATGGGGGAAATCCTACAATGAGCAGTTCTTC.

In this sample, this clonotype turned up a few times. The chain recombines TRBV28 with TRBJ2-5, with 8 bases that match TRBD1. The germline V gene encodes CDR1 MDHEN and CDR2 SYDVKM. The CDR3 length is 15 residues. J lost 4 bases, V lost 4 bases, and 8 bases had no gene match. CDR3 region: CASSSYRGLGETQYF. The CDR3, as DNA: TGTGCCAGCAGTTCTTACAGGGGGTTGGGAGAGACCCAGTACTTC.

V gene TRBV6-1 combines with J gene TRBJ2-3, with D possibly TRBD1 on 6 matching bases. The germline gives CDR1 MNHNS, CDR2 SASEGT. Trimming took off 2 bases at V and 0 bases at J, with 12 bases between the two ends. This CDR3 is built from 16 residues. The CDR3 region is CASSELSDRSTDTQYF. CDR3 nucleotide sequence: TGTGCCAGCAGTGAACTTAGCGACAGGAGCACAGATACGCAGTATTTT.

The chain recombines TRBV18 with TRBJ2-5; 9 bases align to TRBD1. CDR3 length equals 13 residues. The germline CDR1 and CDR2 sequences are KGHSH and LQKENI. The V and J ends lost 8 bases and 4 bases, in that order; junction bases with no gene match: 5. CDR3 sequence: CASNRDRAETQYF. CDR3 bases: TGTGCCAGCAACCGGGACAGGGCAGAGACCCAGTACTTC.

The V gene is TRBV9, the J gene TRBJ2-6; D may match TRBD1 or TRBD2 (5 bases each). The length of the CDR3 is 14 residues. Between the trimmed V and J ends, which lost 3 bases and 7 bases, there was a span of 11 bases. Germline assignment: CDR1 SGDLS and CDR2 YYNGEE. CDR3 amino acids: CASSDLRDANVLTF. Written as DNA, the CDR3 is TGTGCCAGCAGCGATCTCAGGGACGCCAACGTCCTGACTTTC.

This chain links TRBV6-5 with TRBJ2-1; TRBD2 aligns across 7 bases. Looked up from germline, CDR1 is MNHEY and CDR2 is SVGAGI. This CDR3 region has 15 residues. V was clipped by 0 bases and J by 6 bases; unmatched bases: 5. The CDR3 nucleotides are TGTGCCAGCAGTTACTCGGGCGGGGGAGGCAATGAGCAGTTCTTC. It codes for CASSYSGGGGNEQFF.

This clonotype was detected a few times. The J gene is TRBJ1-4, the V gene TRBV6-6; TRBD1 aligns across 9 bases. The CDR3 spans 16 residues. Germline V lookup: CDR1 MNHNY, CDR2 SVGAGI (reference sequence). V lost 3 bases and J lost 8; bases outside the gene matches: 10. Written as DNA, the CDR3 is TGTGCCAGCAGTTATTCCCACAGGGGGCCAGGGGAAAAACTGTTTTTT. Translation: CASSYSHRGPGEKLFF.

This clonotype was counted a few times. This chain connects TRBV9 to TRBJ2-1, with D perhaps given as TRBD1 or TRBD2 (5 bases each). V was pared by 0 bases and J by 8 bases, with 9 bases between. In germline, CDR1 is SGDLS, CDR2 YYNGEE. The CDR3 covers 13 residues. Here the CDR3 reads CASSVGEGYEQFF. The DNA for the CDR3 is TGTGCCAGCAGCGTAGGAGAGGGGTATGAGCAGTTCTTC.

The chain couples TRBV7-3 to TRBJ2-3; D not resolved. This CDR3 is built from 14 residues. The germline V gene encodes CDR1 SGHTA and CDR2 FQGTGA. Trimming shortened V by 6 bases and J by 2 bases, and 12 bases separated the two germline ends. The DNA for the CDR3 is TGTGCCAGCAGTCCCGGCGTAAACACAGATACGCAGTATTTT. This encodes CASSPGVNTDTQYF.

The genes are TRBV14 and TRBJ2-7; the match to TRBD1 covers 10 bases. Germline assignment: CDR1 SGHDN and CDR2 FVKESK. Trimming cost V 0 bases and J 6 bases; bases outside gene matches: 8. This CDR3 spans 16 amino acids. The CDR3 region is CASSQDLGQGVAEQYF. The CDR3 DNA is TGTGCCAGCAGCCAAGATCTCGGACAGGGGGTTGCCGAGCAGTACTTC.

The chain employs TRBV29-1 and TRBJ2-7; 7 positions match TRBD2. The germline gives CDR1 SQVTM, CDR2 ANQGSEA. The CDR3 contains 15 residues. The junction had 15 bases not matched to a gene; V was cut back by 6 bases and J by 4 bases. CDR3 nucleotide sequence: TGCAGCGTCGGGGTTGGCAGGTGGGGGGGGTACGAGCAGTACTTC. Its protein product is CSVGVGRWGGYEQYF.

This chain connects TRBV9 to TRBJ2-1; the D is unclear. From germline, CDR1 is SGDLS and CDR2 YYNGEE. V was shortened by 0 bases and J by 3 bases, with 10 bases between the two germline ends. The CDR3 extends over 15 amino acids. The CDR3 DNA is TGTGCCAGCAGCGTAGAGGGCAGGCGCTACAATGAGCAGTTCTTC. This codes for CASSVEGRRYNEQFF.

This clonotype has only a few counts. This chain uses TRBV4-2 with TRBJ2-3; D call uncertain. Germline V gene lookup returns CDR1 LGHNA and CDR2 YNFKEQ. V was shortened by 1 base and J by 5 bases, with 13 bases between the two germline ends. This CDR3 is built from 15 residues. The chain's CDR3 is CASSQVPHSRDTQYF. The CDR3 bases are TGTGCCAGCAGCCAAGTCCCCCACTCTCGAGATACGCAGTATTTT.

The J gene is TRBJ2-5, the V gene TRBV21-1; TRBD1 reflects the table's D call only, with no check against the DNA. TRBV21-1 corresponds to a pseudogene. The CDR3 loop spans 15 amino acids. DNA of the CDR3: TGTGCCAGCAGGATCGACCGGGACAGAGAAGAGACCCAGTACTTC. Its protein is CASRIDRDREETQYF.

V gene TRBV10-3 combines with J gene TRBJ2-4; 10 positions match TRBD1. The assigned J gene may be wrong: the sequence end matches TRBJ2-5 better. The CDR3 runs 15 residues. Germline-derived CDR1 and CDR2 are ENHRY and SYGVKD. The chain's CDR3 is CAISEPGQGRETQYF. The CDR3 region has the DNA TGTGCCATCAGTGAGCCGGGACAGGGGAGAGAGACCCAGTACTTC.

DNA of the CDR3: TGTGCCAGCAGCTTGATTAAGGCTAGGTCGCAAGAGACCCAGTACTTC. It encodes CASSLIKARSQETQYF. V gene TRBV5-6 combines with J gene TRBJ2-5; D uncertain. The ends were cut back, 1 base at V and 2 bases at J, with 15 bases in the middle. Germline CDR1 is SGHDT and CDR2 is YYEEEE. The CDR3 has 16 residues.

Here the CDR3 reads CASSYSKQQTQFF. CDR3 nucleotide sequence: TGTGCCAGCAGTTACTCGAAGCAGCAGACCCAGTTCTTC. The genes are TRBV6-5 and TRBJ2-1, with D unclear. CDR1 and CDR2 (germline): MNHEY, SVGAGI. The germline V and J ends were trimmed by 0 bases and 13 bases, with 13 bases remaining between them. The CDR3 is 13 residues long.

Only a few counts were recorded for this clonotype. The chain recombines TRBV6-5 with TRBJ1-6; 7 bases are a match to TRBD1. The CDR3 has 13 amino acids. The germline V gene encodes CDR1 MNHEY and CDR2 SVGAGI. Trimming took 4 bases from V and 7 from J; bases not matched to a gene: 1. CDR3 loop: CASSWDSNSPLHF. CDR3 nucleotides: TGTGCCAGCAGTTGGGACAGCAATTCACCCCTCCACTTT.

This clonotype was found a few times. The V gene is TRBV25-1, the J gene TRBJ2-4, with D hard to call. Trimming took off 1 base at V and 3 bases at J, with 10 bases between the two ends. CDR1 is MGHDK, CDR2 SYGVNS, per germline. The CDR3 runs 15 residues. CDR3 nucleotides: TGTGCCAGCAGTGAATTACCAGGTGTCAAAAACATTCAGTACTTC. It specifies CASSELPGVKNIQYF.

A few counts support this clonotype. The V call is TRBV27, the J call TRBJ2-3; no reliable D call. Germline values: CDR1 MNHEY, CDR2 SMNVEV (reference sequence). Trimming took 2 bases from V and 2 from J, leaving 11 bases between them. The CDR3 runs 15 residues. The CDR3 protein is CASSLIGSPTDTQYF. The CDR3 coding sequence is TGTGCCAGCAGTTTAATAGGCAGCCCCACAGATACGCAGTATTTT.